Listed here are 32 T cell receptor beta chains from one sample, sequenced in a study of cytomegalovirus exposure and HLA in healthy donors. The PCR contained 60 Vbeta and 13 Jbeta primers. Sequenced by immunoSEQ multiplex PCR; TCRdb stores in-frame clones only, minus some. The table has 200,000 to 250,000 clones, about 70% seen once. The sequenced material came from PBMCs. These receptors were taken from a man aged 35 to 55 in good health and CMV-seropositive.

The sample holds a few counts of this clone. This chain connects TRBV5-6 to TRBJ1-1; D is unclear. The CDR3 is 14 residues long. The V end lost 0 bases, the J end lost 8 bases, and 14 bases lay between the germline ends. Germline loops: CDR1 SGHDT, CDR2 YYEEEE. The CDR3 is CASSLGLRPDEAFF. The CDR3 DNA sequence: TGTGCCAGCAGCTTGGGATTGAGGCCAGACGAAGCTTTCTTT.

The V gene is TRBV6-1, the J gene TRBJ1-2; TRBD1 might be the D (5 bases). The V gene's germline CDR1 is MNHNS and CDR2 SASEGT. The CDR3 contains 14 residues. Trimming removed 4 bases at V and 8 bases at J, with 17 bases between. CDR3 sequence (DNA): TGTGCCAGCAGTGGAGCTTTGCTGGGGGGAGGCTACACCTTC. Protein sequence: CASSGALLGGGYTF.

The V call is TRBV2, the J call TRBJ2-3; TRBD2 matches at 14 bases. J lost 7 bases, V lost 5 bases, and 5 bases had no gene match. CDR1 is SNHLY, CDR2 FYNNEI, per germline. The CDR3 has 15 residues. The CDR3 nucleotides are TGTGCCAGCAGTTTGACTAGCGGGGGGGATTATACGCAGTATTTT. Amino acids: CASSLTSGGDYTQYF. The whole variable domain, remainder taken from reference TRBV2 and TRBJ2-3, is EPEVTQTPSHQVTQMGQEVILRCVPISNHLYFYWYRQILGQKVEFLVSFYNNEISEKSEIFDDQFSVERPDGSNFTLKIRSTKLEDSAMYFCASSLTSGGDYTQYFGPGTRLTVL.

For the CDR3, the DNA is TGCAGCGTTTATGGGCAGTACGAGCAGTACTTC. It encodes CSVYGQYEQYF. This chain uses TRBV29-1 with TRBJ2-7; no clear D. The CDR3 is 11 residues long. From germline, CDR1 is SQVTM and CDR2 ANQGSEA. V lost 5 bases, J lost 4 bases, and 9 bases lay in between.

A word on this clone: One end of the junction varies from germline; a read error may be responsible. The chain has TRBV7-9 and TRBJ2-5, with 11 bases aligning to TRBD2. Germline V gene data show CDR1 as SEHNR and CDR2 as FQNEAQ (reference sequence). This CDR3 is built from 16 residues. CDR3 region: CSSSSPGLAVAETQYF. The CDR3 DNA reads as TGTTCCAGCAGCTCACCGGGACTAGCGGTCGCTGAGACCCAGTACTTC.

This clone was detected only once. The genes are TRBV25-1 and TRBJ1-4; 10 bases map to TRBD1. In germline, CDR1 is MGHDK, CDR2 SYGVNS. This CDR3 has 16 amino acids. The J segment lost 2 bases and the V segment lost 10 bases, leaving 10 bases of the junction unmatched. CDR3 protein: CANPTGGGRTNEKLFF. The CDR3 DNA reads as TGTGCCAACCCGACAGGGGGCGGGCGCACTAATGAAAAACTGTTTTTT.

The chain couples TRBV5-1 to TRBJ1-2, with D unclear. V lost 3 bases and J 3 bases, leaving 15 bases between the germline ends. Germline assignment: CDR1 SGHRS and CDR2 YFSETQ. CDR3 size: 15 residues. The CDR3 DNA reads as TGCGCCAGCAGCTGGGGAAGACGCGGGGACTATGGCTACACCTTC. This sequence encodes CASSWGRRGDYGYTF.

The CDR3 here is CASSDTGQGAVEQYF. CDR3 coding DNA: TGTGCCAGCAGCGATACGGGACAGGGGGCTGTCGAGCAGTACTTC. The V call is TRBV7-9, the J call TRBJ2-7; TRBD1 matches at 12 bases. This CDR3 has 15 residues. V shed 5 bases, J shed 6 bases, and the junction held 8 bases outside the gene matches. The germline CDR1 and CDR2 sequences are SEHNR and FQNEAQ (reference sequence).

The chain couples TRBV5-1 to TRBJ1-3, with D unclear. V shed 3 bases and J shed 0 bases, with 16 bases lying between them. The germline V gene has CDR1 SGHRS and CDR2 YFSETQ. This CDR3 has 17 residues. CDR3 sequence reads: CASSSRGSSVSGNTIYF. The CDR3 nucleotides are TGCGCCAGCAGCTCGCGGGGTTCCAGCGTCTCTGGAAACACCATATATTTT.

This clone has more than one count but fewer than ten. The V call is TRBV5-4, the J call TRBJ2-7; a possible D gene is TRBD1 (6 bases). V lost 4 bases to trimming and J lost 7 bases, with 12 bases between them. This CDR3 spans 12 amino acids. CDR1 SGHNT and CDR2 YYREEE come from the germline V gene (reference sequence). The CDR3 spells CASSSRGREQYF. In DNA, the CDR3 is TGTGCCAGCAGCAGCAGGGGACGGGAGCAGTACTTC. Supplemented by reference TRBV5-4 and TRBJ2-7, the full variable domain reads ETGVTQSPTHLIKTRGQQVTLRCSSQSGHNTVSWYQQALGQGPQFIFQYYREEENGRGNFPPRFSGLQFPNYSSELNVNALELDDSALYLCASSSRGREQYFGPGTRLTVT.

The J gene is TRBJ1-2, the V gene TRBV7-3; D is undetermined. V lost 6 bases, J lost 5 bases, and 10 bases lay in between. CDR1 SGHTA and CDR2 FQGTGA come from the germline V gene. This CDR3 contains 12 residues. CDR3 DNA sequence: TGTGCCAGCAGTCCGGGATCATATGGCTACACCTTC. This codes for CASSPGSYGYTF.

The gene calls are TRBV28 and TRBJ2-5; the D gene is possibly TRBD1 (6 bases). The DNA end favors TRBJ2-7, so the J call may be wrong. Per germline, CDR1 MDHEN and CDR2 SYDVKM. This CDR3 spans 15 amino acids. The CDR3 bases are TGTGCCAGCAACCTGAACAGGGCCGGGGACTACGAGCAGTACTTC. Translated: CASNLNRAGDYEQYF.

Details on this clone: An end of the junction does not agree with germline; a read error may underlie this. The V call is TRBV7-9, the J call TRBJ2-3; 8 positions agree with TRBD2. This CDR3 is built from 15 residues. The germline gives CDR1 SEHNR, CDR2 FQNEAQ (reference sequence). This CDR3 reads CSSSLSGVSTDTQYF. As DNA, the CDR3 is TGTTCCAGCAGCCTTAGCGGGGTCAGCACAGATACGCAGTATTTT. The variable domain in full, completed from reference TRBV7-9 and TRBJ2-3, reads DTGVSQNPRHKITKRGQNVTFRCDPISEHNRLYWYRQTLGQGPEFLTYFQNEAQLEKSRLLSDRFSAERPKGSFSTLEIQRTEQGDSAMYLCSSSLSGVSTDTQYFGPGTRLTVL.

The V and J genes are TRBV2 and TRBJ2-5; 9 positions match TRBD2. After removal of 6 bases from V and 7 bases from J, the junction contained 3 bases not matched to a gene. The length of the CDR3 is 12 residues. CDR1 is SNHLY and CDR2 is FYNNEI in the germline V gene. The CDR3 nucleotides read TGTGCCAGCAGGCGGGGGGGCCTGACCCAGTACTTC. This translates into CASRRGGLTQYF.

The gene calls are TRBV7-9 and TRBJ1-2, with 7 nucleotides matching TRBD1. V was pared by 1 base and J by 8 bases, with 4 bases of the junction left unmatched. Germline loops: CDR1 SEHNR, CDR2 FQNEAQ (reference sequence). CDR3 length equals 13 residues. The CDR3 coding sequence is TGTGCCAGCAGCTTAGGAGGGGGCGAGGGCTACACCTTC. Translated, it gives CASSLGGGEGYTF.

The chain joins TRBV9 to TRBJ2-3; D uncertain. Trimming stripped 0 bases from V and 4 bases from J, with 9 bases between. The length of the CDR3 is 14 residues. The germline CDR1 and CDR2 sequences are SGDLS and YYNGEE. The CDR3 DNA reads TGTGCCAGCAGCGTAGTAGGTGGAGCAGATACGCAGTATTTT. Its protein is CASSVVGGADTQYF.

This clone has more than one count but fewer than ten. The chain carries TRBV18 and TRBJ1-1; D is perhaps TRBD1 (6 bases). This CDR3 has 14 amino acids. The V gene's germline CDR1 is KGHSH and CDR2 LQKENI. The V end lost 2 bases, the J end lost 7 bases, and 14 bases lay between the germline ends. CDR3 in DNA: TGTGCCAGCTCACCAAAAGGGGGAGCCCTTGAAGCTTTCTTT. Translating gives CASSPKGGALEAFF.

This clone was recorded once. The rearrangement joins TRBV4-2 to TRBJ1-6, with D possibly being TRBD1 (5 bases). CDR3 length: 13 amino acids. Germline CDR1 reads LGHNA; CDR2 reads YNFKEQ. V lost 1 base and J 10 bases, leaving 8 bases between the germline ends. DNA of the CDR3: TGTGCCAGCAGCCAAGTCCAGGGATCACCCCTCCACTTT. Residues: CASSQVQGSPLHF.

The rearrangement joins TRBV5-6 to TRBJ2-3; TRBD1 agrees at 11 bases. The junction had 8 bases not matched to a gene; V was cut back by 0 bases and J by 2 bases. This CDR3 region has 18 residues. Per the germline V gene, CDR1 is SGHDT and CDR2 is YYEEEE. The chain's CDR3 is CASSLAMGQGEITDTQYF. The CDR3 DNA reads as TGTGCCAGCAGCTTGGCGATGGGACAGGGGGAGATCACAGATACGCAGTATTTT.

This rearrangement joins TRBV11-2 to TRBJ2-3, with D perhaps TRBD2 (6 bases). The CDR3 is 12 amino acids. V was pared by 7 bases and J by 8 bases, with 13 bases between. From germline, CDR1 is SGHAT and CDR2 FQNNGV. CDR3 sequence (DNA): TGTGCCAGCACCACCAAGGGAGGTACGCAGTATTTT. It specifies CASTTKGGTQYF.

There are a few counts of this clone. The rearrangement uses TRBV28 and TRBJ2-7, with TRBD1 identical over 7 bases. The CDR3 runs 20 residues. Unmatched junction bases numbered 23, after V lost 5 bases and J lost 1 base. CDR1 MDHEN and CDR2 SYDVKM come from the germline V gene. CDR3: CASSPPIPGQQTKGSYEQYF. The CDR3, as DNA: TGTGCCAGCAGTCCCCCTATTCCGGGACAGCAAACAAAGGGGTCCTACGAGCAGTACTTC.

The chain joins TRBV7-8 to TRBJ2-5, with 10 bases that match TRBD1. V dropped 2 bases and J dropped 7; count of bases not matched to a gene: 4. Per the germline V gene, CDR1 is SGHVS and CDR2 is FQNEAQ. This CDR3 contains 14 residues. The CDR3 coding sequence is TGTGCCAGCAGCTTACGGACAGGGGGTTGGACCCAGTACTTC. Translating gives CASSLRTGGWTQYF.

Judged by abundance, this clone is medium-sized (0.01 to 0.1%). V is TRBV21-1 and J is TRBJ1-5; TRBD1 was called by the table and not checked on the DNA. TRBV21-1 is deemed a pseudogene. The length of the CDR3 is 16 residues. The chain's CDR3 is CASINPLWGPDQPQHF. CDR3 DNA sequence: TGTGCCAGCATCAATCCCCTCTGGGGGCCTGATCAGCCCCAGCATTTT.

This chain uses TRBV19 with TRBJ1-1; 9 positions agree with TRBD1. CDR1 is LNHDA and CDR2 is SQIVND in the germline V gene (reference sequence). The J segment lost 5 bases and the V segment lost 2 bases, leaving 3 bases of the junction unmatched. CDR3 size: 14 residues. As DNA, the CDR3 is TGTGCCAGTAGTATATGGGACAGGGAGACTGAAGCTTTCTTT. Protein: CASSIWDRETEAFF.

Of note for this clone: Other DNA sequences within the sample encode an identical CDR3. The chain is built from TRBV10-2 and TRBJ1-1; a possible D gene is TRBD1 (5 bases). Per the germline V gene, CDR1 is WSHSY and CDR2 is SAAADI. This CDR3 spans 13 amino acids. V was cut by 7 bases and J by 0 bases, with 9 bases left in between. The CDR3 nucleotides are TGCGCCAGCAACCAGGGAATGAACACTGAAGCTTTCTTT. This encodes CASNQGMNTEAFF.

The chain carries TRBV10-2 and TRBJ1-1; 8 bases fit TRBD1. The V gene's germline CDR1 is WSHSY and CDR2 SAAADI. V was clipped by 8 bases and J by 3 bases; unmatched bases: 5. There are 13 residues in the CDR3. The CDR3 coding sequence is TGCGCCAGCGACAGGGGTAAAGACACTGAAGCTTTCTTT. This sequence encodes CASDRGKDTEAFF.

The V and J genes are TRBV15 and TRBJ2-5; D is unclear. CDR1 and CDR2 (germline): LNHNV, YYDKDF (reference sequence). Between the trimmed V and J ends, which lost 5 bases and 6 bases, there was a span of 10 bases. The CDR3 has 12 amino acids. The CDR3 DNA reads as TGTGCCACCAGCCAGACTCGAAAGACCCAGTACTTC. Its protein is CATSQTRKTQYF.

The rearrangement uses TRBV5-6 and TRBJ2-3; 10 positions match TRBD1. The germline V gene encodes CDR1 SGHDT and CDR2 YYEEEE. There are 15 residues in the CDR3. The V and J ends lost 4 bases and 5 bases, in that order; junction bases with no gene match: 7. CDR3 protein: CASSPVGQGIDTQYF. DNA of the CDR3: TGTGCCAGCAGCCCCGTGGGACAGGGGATAGATACGCAGTATTTT.

The chain links TRBV6-5 to TRBJ2-5; D is unresolved. The better agreement between TRBJ2-7 and the DNA end casts doubt on the J call. The germline V gene has CDR1 MNHEY and CDR2 SVGAGI. This CDR3 spans 12 amino acids. CDR3 sequence reads: CASSRSRSEQYF. The CDR3 coding sequence is TGTGCCAGCAGCCGCTCCAGGTCCGAGCAGTACTTC.

This clone was detected a few times. The rearrangement links TRBV19 to TRBJ1-2; TRBD1 matches 7 bases. This CDR3 has 15 residues. Looked up from germline, CDR1 is LNHDA and CDR2 is SQIVND (reference sequence). With V trimmed by 1 base and J by 8 bases, 10 bases remained unmatched. The CDR3 nucleotides read TGTGCCAGTAGTATAGGGGACAGCTTCTTTGGCGGCTACACCTTC. It is translated as CASSIGDSFFGGYTF.

The rearrangement joins TRBV7-9 to TRBJ2-7; D possibly corresponds to TRBD1 (6 bases). CDR3 length: 16 amino acids. Trimming removed 4 bases from V and 5 bases from J, with 21 bases in between. Germline CDR1 reads SEHNR; CDR2 reads FQNEAQ (reference sequence). CDR3 nucleotides: TGTGCCAGCAGCTGGGATCTGACAGGCGAACGGGACGAGCAGTACTTC. It specifies CASSWDLTGERDEQYF.

The chain joins TRBV13 to TRBJ2-3, with D perhaps matching TRBD1 (6 bases). Germline V lookup: CDR1 PRHDT, CDR2 FYEKMQ (reference sequence). V was shortened by 4 bases and J by 0 bases, with 11 bases between the two germline ends. The CDR3 is made up of 15 amino acids. In DNA form, the CDR3 reads TGTGCCAGCAGCTGGGGGACACTTAGCACAGATACGCAGTATTTT. Translating it yields CASSWGTLSTDTQYF.